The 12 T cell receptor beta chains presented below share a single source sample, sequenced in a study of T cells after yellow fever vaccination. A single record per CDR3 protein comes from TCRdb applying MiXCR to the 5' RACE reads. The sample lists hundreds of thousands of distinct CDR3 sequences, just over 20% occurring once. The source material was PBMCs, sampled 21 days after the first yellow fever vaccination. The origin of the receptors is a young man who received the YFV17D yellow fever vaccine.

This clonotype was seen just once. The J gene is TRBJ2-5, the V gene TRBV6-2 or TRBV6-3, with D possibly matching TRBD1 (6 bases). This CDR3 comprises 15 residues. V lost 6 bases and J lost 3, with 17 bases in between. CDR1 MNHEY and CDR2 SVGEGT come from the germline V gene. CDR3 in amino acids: CASSGQQGWEETQYF. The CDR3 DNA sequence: TGTGCCAGCAGCGGCCAACAGGGATGGGAAGAGACCCAGTACTTC.

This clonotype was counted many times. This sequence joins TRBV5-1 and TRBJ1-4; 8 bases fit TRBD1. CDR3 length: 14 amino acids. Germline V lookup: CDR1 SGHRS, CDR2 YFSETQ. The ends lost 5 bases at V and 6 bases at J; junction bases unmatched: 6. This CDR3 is CASSYQGADEKLFF. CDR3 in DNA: TGCGCCAGCAGTTACCAGGGGGCTGATGAAAAACTGTTTTTT. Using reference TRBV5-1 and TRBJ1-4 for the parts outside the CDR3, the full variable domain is KAGVTQTPRYLIKTRGQQVTLSCSPISGHRSVSWYQQTPGQGLQFLFEYFSETQRNKGNFPGRFSGRQFSNSRSEMNVSTLELGDSALYLCASSYQGADEKLFFGSGTQLSVL.

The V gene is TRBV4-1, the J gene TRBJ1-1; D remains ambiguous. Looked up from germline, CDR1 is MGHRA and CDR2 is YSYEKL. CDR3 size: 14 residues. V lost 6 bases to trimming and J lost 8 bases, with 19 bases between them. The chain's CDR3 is CASSPRSSADEAFF. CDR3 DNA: TGCGCCAGCAGTCCCCGATCGTCGGCGGACGAAGCTTTCTTT.

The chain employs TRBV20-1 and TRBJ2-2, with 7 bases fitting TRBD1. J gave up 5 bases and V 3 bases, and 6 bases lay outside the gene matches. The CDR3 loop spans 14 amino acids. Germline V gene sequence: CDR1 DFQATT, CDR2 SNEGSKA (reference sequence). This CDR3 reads CSASPGTATGELFF. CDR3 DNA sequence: TGCAGTGCTAGCCCCGGGACAGCAACCGGGGAGCTGTTTTTT.

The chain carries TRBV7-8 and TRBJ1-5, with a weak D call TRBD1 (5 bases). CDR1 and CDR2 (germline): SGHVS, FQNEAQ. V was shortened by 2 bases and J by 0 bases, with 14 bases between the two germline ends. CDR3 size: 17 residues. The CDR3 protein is CASSLRGAGPSNQPQHF. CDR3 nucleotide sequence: TGTGCCAGCAGCTTAAGGGGCGCAGGACCTAGCAATCAGCCCCAGCATTTT.

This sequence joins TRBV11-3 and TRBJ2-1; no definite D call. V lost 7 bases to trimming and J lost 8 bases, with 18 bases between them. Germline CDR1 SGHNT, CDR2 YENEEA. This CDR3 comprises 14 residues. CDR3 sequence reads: CASKLGDHDDEQFF. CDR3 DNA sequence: TGTGCCAGCAAATTAGGCGACCACGACGATGAGCAGTTCTTC.

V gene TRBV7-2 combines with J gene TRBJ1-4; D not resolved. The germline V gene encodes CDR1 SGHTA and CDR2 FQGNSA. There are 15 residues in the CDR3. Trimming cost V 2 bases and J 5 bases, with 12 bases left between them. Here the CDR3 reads CASSLRPSGNEKLFF. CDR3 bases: TGTGCCAGCAGCTTAAGGCCCTCAGGCAATGAAAAACTGTTTTTT.

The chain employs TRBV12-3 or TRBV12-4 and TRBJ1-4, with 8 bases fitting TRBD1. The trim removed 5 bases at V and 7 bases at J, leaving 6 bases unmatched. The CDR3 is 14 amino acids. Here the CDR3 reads CASSTWTGSEKLFF. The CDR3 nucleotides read TGTGCCAGCAGTACCTGGACAGGGAGTGAAAAACTGTTTTTT.

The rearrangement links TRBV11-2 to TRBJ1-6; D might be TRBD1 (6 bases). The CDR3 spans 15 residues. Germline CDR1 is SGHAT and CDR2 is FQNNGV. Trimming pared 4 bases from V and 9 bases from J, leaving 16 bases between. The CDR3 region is CASSSLTGRGSPLHF. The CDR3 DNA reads TGTGCCAGCAGCTCGTTGACAGGCCGTGGTTCACCCCTCCACTTT.

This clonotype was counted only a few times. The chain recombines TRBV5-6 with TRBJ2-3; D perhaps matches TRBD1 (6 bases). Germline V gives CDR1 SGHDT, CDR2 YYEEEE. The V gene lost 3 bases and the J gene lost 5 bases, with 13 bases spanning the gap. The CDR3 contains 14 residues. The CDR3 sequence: CASSSVVGGDTQYF. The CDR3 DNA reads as TGTGCCAGCAGCTCGGTTGTAGGGGGAGATACGCAGTATTTT.

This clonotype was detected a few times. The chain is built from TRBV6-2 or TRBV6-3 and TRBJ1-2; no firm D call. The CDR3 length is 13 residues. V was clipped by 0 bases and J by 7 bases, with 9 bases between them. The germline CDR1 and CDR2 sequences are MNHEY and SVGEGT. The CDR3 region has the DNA TGTGCCAGCAGTTACTCACGGGGAGCTGGCTACACCTTC. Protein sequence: CASSYSRGAGYTF.

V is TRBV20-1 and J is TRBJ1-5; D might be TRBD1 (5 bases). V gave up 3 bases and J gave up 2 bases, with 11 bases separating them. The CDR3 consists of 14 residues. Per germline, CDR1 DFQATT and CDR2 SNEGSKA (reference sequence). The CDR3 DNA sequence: TGCAGTGCTAGTTGGGGGTACGGCAATCAGCCCCAGCATTTT. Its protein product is CSASWGYGNQPQHF.